This note documents a single T cell receptor beta chain sequence. The repertoire was sequenced with immunoSEQ multiplex PCR; TCRdb's copy has only in-frame clones and lacks some. The sample yields roughly 290,000 clones, about 83% seen once. The data are from a study of blood T cell repertoires in COVID-19. Trimming pared 3 bases from V and 4 bases from J, leaving 15 bases between. The CDR3 runs 15 residues. CDR1 is SGHTA and CDR2 is FQGNSA in the germline V gene. The sequence came from a woman in her forties who had recovered from COVID-19. The chain employs TRBV7-2 and TRBJ2-5; D may be TRBD2 (5 bases). Sequencing used PBMCs or T cells enriched from blood (not recorded which). The CDR3 region has the DNA TGTGCCAGCAGCTTCCAGTTCGAGGGTGGAGAGACCCAGTACTTC. Translating gives CASSFQFEGGETQYF.